These T cell receptor beta chains were read from a single sample in a study of cytomegalovirus exposure and HLA in healthy donors. The data were produced by immunoSEQ multiplex PCR, yet TCRdb's version contains in-frame clones alone and is incomplete. The sample shows over 150,000 clones, roughly 87% of them seen only once. The sample was PBMCs. The receptors stem from a girl in the first two years of life in good health and CMV-seronegative. Both conserved end residues are part of each CDR3. The D gene is left open where the match is weak. The size of a clone is reported for some rows only, either as once, few or many, or as a class for expanded clones.

cdr3_aa cdr3_nt j_call v_call d_call clone_size cdr3_length
CSVRPWTNVNADNEQFF TGCAGCGTTAGGCCCTGGACTAACGTAAACGCCGACAATGAGCAGTTCTTC TRBJ2-1 TRBV29-1 . . 17
CAISANHGGNQPQHF TGTGCCATCAGTGCTAATCACGGGGGCAATCAGCCCCAGCATTTT TRBJ1-5 TRBV10-3 . . 15
CASSLAGRTGELFF TGTGCCAGCAGCTTAGCGGGGCGAACCGGGGAGCTGTTTTTT TRBJ2-2 TRBV25-1 TRBD2 . 14
CSADRGHEQYF TGCAGTGCTGACAGGGGGCACGAGCAGTACTTC TRBJ2-7 TRBV20-1 TRBD1 once 11
CASSETGGTASYNEQFF TGTGCCAGCAGTGAGACTGGCGGGACAGCCTCCTACAATGAGCAGTTCTTC TRBJ2-1 TRBV6-1 . once 17
CASSLTGFPLNTEAFF TGTGCCAGCAGCTTAACCGGTTTTCCGCTGAACACTGAAGCTTTCTTT TRBJ1-1 TRBV11-2 . . 16
CASSRTGPNTEAFF TGTGCCAGCAGCCGTACAGGACCGAACACTGAAGCTTTCTTT TRBJ1-1 TRBV7-9 . . 14
CASSLRREQGTIKTQYF TGTGCCAGCAGCTTACGAAGAGAACAGGGGACGATTAAGACCCAGTACTTC TRBJ2-5 TRBV5-4 TRBD1 . 17
CASSTGLAAEQYF TGTGCCAGCAGCACCGGACTAGCGGCCGAGCAGTACTTC TRBJ2-7 TRBV11-2 TRBD2 . 13
CASSAGQNGYTF TGTGCCAGCAGCGCCGGACAGAATGGCTACACCTTC TRBJ1-2 TRBV5-6 . few 12
CASSVGQGFNEQYF TGTGCCAGCAGCGTAGGTCAGGGGTTCAACGAGCAGTACTTC TRBJ2-7 TRBV9 . . 14
CASSVEDTYGYTF TGTGCCAGCAGCGTAGAGGACACCTATGGCTACACCTTC TRBJ1-2 TRBV9 . . 13
CASSQEDFYNEQFF TGCGCCAGCAGCCAAGAAGACTTTTACAATGAGCAGTTCTTC TRBJ2-1 TRBV4-3 . . 14
CASSPRLAGGPTQTQYF TGTGCCAGCAGCCCTCGACTAGCGGGAGGGCCTACGCAGACGCAGTATTTT TRBJ2-3 TRBV7-6 TRBD2 . 17
CASPGTDYGYTF TGTGCCTCCCCCGGGACAGACTATGGCTACACCTTC TRBJ1-2 TRBV30 TRBD1 once 12
CASSPVWTATDTQYF TGTGCCAGCAGTCCCGTTTGGACAGCCACAGATACGCAGTATTTT TRBJ2-3 TRBV27 . . 15
CASSLQGQGYEQYF TGTGCCAGCAGCTTACAAGGACAGGGTTACGAGCAGTACTTC TRBJ2-7 TRBV7-8 TRBD1 . 14
CASSVGDSGQETQYF TGTGCCAGCAGCGTAGGGGACAGCGGTCAAGAGACCCAGTACTTC TRBJ2-5 TRBV9 TRBD1 . 15
CASSLGTGTEAFF TGTGCCAGTAGCCTCGGTACGGGCACTGAAGCTTTCTTT TRBJ1-1 TRBV19 . . 13
CASSLWTSGSYEQYF TGTGCCAGCAGTTTATGGACTAGCGGCTCCTACGAGCAGTACTTC TRBJ2-7 TRBV27 TRBD2 . 15
CASSSVDREDEQYF TGCGCCAGCAGCTCGGTGGACAGAGAGGACGAGCAGTACTTC TRBJ2-7 TRBV5-1 . . 14
CASSQTVDTEAFF TGCGCCAGCAGCCAGACAGTGGACACTGAAGCTTTCTTT TRBJ1-1 TRBV5-1 . once 13
CASSQGAREYYNEQFF TGCGCCAGCAGCCAAGGGGCGCGGGAGTATTACAATGAGCAGTTCTTC TRBJ2-1 TRBV4-3 TRBD2 . 16
CAISELEGHVSGNTIYF TGTGCCATCAGTGAGCTAGAGGGACACGTCTCTGGAAACACCATATATTTT TRBJ1-3 TRBV10-3 . . 17
CATAGQTYTGELFF TGTGCCACCGCGGGACAGACTTACACCGGGGAGCTGTTTTTT TRBJ2-2 TRBV15 . . 14
CASSANKYRGPYNEQFF TGTGCCAGCAGCGCCAACAAATACAGGGGGCCCTACAATGAGCAGTTCTTC TRBJ2-1 TRBV9 TRBD1 . 17
CASSYGGTAYGYTF TGTGCCAGCAGTTATGGTGGCACAGCCTATGGCTACACCTTC TRBJ1-2 TRBV6-6 . . 14
CASSEVPLNTIYF TGTGCCAGCAGTGAAGTCCCACTAAACACCATATATTTT TRBJ1-3 TRBV6-1 . . 13
CASSSPSDSYNEQFF TGTGCCAGCAGCTCCCCTAGCGATTCCTACAATGAGCAGTTCTTC TRBJ2-1 TRBV7-2 . . 15
CASSPSFLDGGEQYF TGTGCCAGTAGTCCTTCCTTCCTCGATGGAGGGGAGCAGTACTTC TRBJ2-7 TRBV19 . . 15
CASSLRDSRFSYTF TGTGCCAGCAGCTTGAGGGACAGTAGATTTAGCTACACCTTC TRBJ1-2 TRBV5-4 TRBD1 . 14
CASSLTGTNYGYTF TGTGCCAGCAGCCTAACAGGCACAAACTATGGCTACACCTTC TRBJ1-2 TRBV6-5 . . 14
CAWSSGTSGGEQYF TGTGCCTGGAGTTCCGGGACTAGCGGGGGCGAGCAGTACTTC TRBJ2-7 TRBV30 TRBD2 medium-sized 14
CASSQSGLAGASYNEQFF TGTGCCAGCAGTCAATCGGGTTTAGCGGGAGCCTCCTACAATGAGCAGTTCTTC TRBJ2-1 TRBV27 TRBD2 . 18
CASSGDWRDTQYF TGTGCCAGCAGCGGGGACTGGCGGGATACGCAGTATTTT TRBJ2-3 TRBV9 . . 13
CASSLLAGVYEQYF TGTGCCAGCAGCTTGCTAGCGGGAGTATACGAGCAGTACTTC TRBJ2-7 TRBV5-6 TRBD2 . 14
CVSSSSGISTDTQYF TGCGTCAGCAGTTCCAGCGGGATTAGCACAGATACGCAGTATTTT TRBJ2-3 TRBV4-3 TRBD2 . 15
CASSPGTSGVREQFF TGTGCCAGCAGCCCCGGGACTAGCGGGGTTCGGGAGCAGTTCTTC TRBJ2-1 TRBV7-6 TRBD2 . 15
CASSPGQGSYEQYF TGTGCCAGCTCACCAGGACAGGGGAGCTACGAGCAGTACTTC TRBJ2-7 TRBV18 TRBD1 . 14
CASSLSRGVTEAFF TGTGCCAGCAGCTTGTCCAGGGGTGTTACTGAAGCTTTCTTT TRBJ1-1 TRBV5-8 . . 14
CASSFDRAGLYEQYF TGTGCCAGCAGCTTTGACAGGGCAGGGCTCTACGAGCAGTACTTC TRBJ2-7 TRBV7-6 TRBD1 . 15
CASSPLPDFQETQYF TGTGCCAGCAGCCCACTACCGGATTTCCAAGAGACCCAGTACTTC TRBJ2-5 TRBV5-6 . . 15
CASSQGYVESYEQYF TGCGCCAGCAGCCAAGGATATGTAGAATCGTACGAGCAGTACTTC TRBJ2-7 TRBV4-3 . . 15
CSSSLRGTADIQYF TGTTCCAGCAGCTTACGGGGGACAGCTGACATTCAGTACTTC TRBJ2-4 TRBV7-9 . . 14
CASTSGSSTDEQYF TGTGCCAGTACTAGCGGGAGTTCAACGGACGAGCAGTACTTC TRBJ2-7 TRBV19 TRBD2 . 14
CASSKGTGHITDTQYF TGTGCCAGCAGCAAAGGCACGGGACATATCACAGATACGCAGTATTTT TRBJ2-3 TRBV21-1 . . 16
CAVKGARASNEQFF TGTGCCGTAAAGGGGGCTAGAGCGTCCAATGAGCAGTTCTTC TRBJ2-1 TRBV6-6 TRBD1 . 14
CAGDRIAEAFF TGTGCCGGGGACAGGATCGCTGAAGCTTTCTTT TRBJ1-1 TRBV30 TRBD1 . 11
CASSPYSGDTQYF TGTGCCAGCAGTCCCTACTCGGGGGATACGCAGTATTTT TRBJ2-3 TRBV7-3 . . 13
CASSYGGNYGYTF TGTGCCAGCAGTTACGGAGGGAACTATGGCTACACCTTC TRBJ1-2 TRBV6-5 . . 13
CASSFVSGANVLTF TGTGCCAGCAGTTTCGTGTCTGGGGCCAACGTCCTGACTTTC TRBJ2-6 TRBV27 . . 14
CASSLGDSAGELFF TGCGCCAGCAGCCTAGGAGACTCAGCCGGGGAGCTGTTTTTT TRBJ2-2 TRBV5-1 . . 14
CASSESGQETQYF TGTGCCAGCAGTGAATCAGGCCAAGAGACCCAGTACTTC TRBJ2-5 TRBV25-1 . . 13
CASKSGGLTDTQYF TGTGCCAGCAAAAGCGGGGGTCTCACAGATACGCAGTATTTT TRBJ2-3 TRBV27 TRBD2 . 14
CASSPSGTGGEKLFF TGTGCCAGCAGCCCTTCCGGGACAGGGGGTGAAAAACTGTTTTTT TRBJ1-4 TRBV9 TRBD1 . 15